What follows describes a single TCR beta chain. PCR amplification relied on 60 Vbeta primers (plus 13 Jbeta primers). TCRdb keeps only in-frame clones here, not all; method: immunoSEQ multiplex PCR. The top ten hold less than 0.4% of the sample, which has 170,000 or so clones, almost 85% seen once. This specimen comes from a study of cytomegalovirus exposure and HLA in healthy donors. The CDR3 covers 14 residues. The germline V gene encodes CDR1 ENHRY and CDR2 SYGVKD. V dropped 4 bases and J dropped 1; count of bases not matched to a gene: 2. This receptor was taken from a boy younger than 10 in good health and CMV-seronegative. The chain carries TRBV10-3 and TRBJ2-7; 9 bases match TRBD1. The specimen sequenced was PBMCs. In DNA form, the CDR3 reads TGTGCCATCAGTGGGACAGGGGCTTCCTACGAGCAGTACTTC. It translates to CAISGTGASYEQYF.